These 26 T cell receptor beta chains came from one sample sequenced in a study of blood T cell repertoires in COVID-19. Profiling relied on immunoSEQ multiplex PCR, and the TCRdb table lists in-frame clones only, not all of them. Of some 150,000 clones in the sample, 80% to 90% are singletons; the top ten hold roughly 14%. The sequencing input was peripheral blood. The origin of the receptors is a middle-aged woman with acute or convalescent COVID-19.

CDR3 in amino acids: CASSSPPVSDTQYF. CDR3 DNA: TGTGCCAGCAGCTCCCCGCCAGTATCAGATACGCAGTATTTT. This rearrangement joins TRBV11-3 to TRBJ2-3; no reliable D call. Germline CDR1 is SGHNT and CDR2 is YENEEA. The CDR3 has 14 residues. The V gene lost 4 bases and the J gene lost 4 bases, with 12 bases spanning the gap.

The V gene is TRBV29-1, the J gene TRBJ1-2; TRBD1 might be the D (6 bases). This CDR3 is 14 amino acids long. Germline CDR1 reads SQVTM; CDR2 reads ANQGSEA. Trimming pared 4 bases from V and 8 bases from J, leaving 20 bases between. As DNA, the CDR3 is TGCAGCGTTGTCTCCGGGACATGGGGAGGGGGCTACACCTTC. Its translation: CSVVSGTWGGGYTF.

The rearrangement joins TRBV28 to TRBJ1-1, with D perhaps TRBD1 (5 bases). Between the trimmed V and J ends, which lost 2 bases and 5 bases, there was a span of 15 bases. Germline V gene data show CDR1 as MDHEN and CDR2 as SYDVKM. There are 15 residues in the CDR3. The CDR3 here is CASSLVGAGWTEAFF. The CDR3 DNA is TGTGCCAGCAGTTTAGTTGGGGCTGGGTGGACTGAAGCTTTCTTT.

CDR3 DNA: TGTGCCAGCACCTTAGCACCGGGACTAGCAACTGAGCAGTTCTTC. Protein: CASTLAPGLATEQFF. This chain links TRBV27 with TRBJ2-1; 9 bases are shared with TRBD2. The CDR3 is 15 amino acids. CDR1 is MNHEY and CDR2 is SMNVEV in the germline V gene (reference sequence). With V trimmed by 7 bases and J by 9 bases, 13 bases remained unmatched.

This chain connects TRBV24-1 to TRBJ2-3; D perhaps matches TRBD2 (6 bases). In germline, CDR1 is KGHDR, CDR2 SFDVKD. The CDR3 totals 16 residues. V was pared by 0 bases and J by 0 bases, with 9 bases between. The CDR3 DNA reads TGTGCCACCAGTGATTTGAGTAGCGGAAGCACAGATACGCAGTATTTT. It translates to CATSDLSSGSTDTQYF.

The chain has TRBV7-2 and TRBJ2-7; 7 positions match TRBD1. V gave up 5 bases and J gave up 6 bases; unmatched junction bases: 7. In germline, CDR1 is SGHTA, CDR2 FQGNSA. This CDR3 has 13 residues. CDR3 loop: CASSVTGSSEQYF. In DNA form, the CDR3 reads TGTGCCAGCAGCGTGACAGGGAGCTCCGAGCAGTACTTC.

The chain has TRBV28 and TRBJ1-1, with D possibly matching TRBD1 (6 bases). Germline values: CDR1 MDHEN, CDR2 SYDVKM. Trimming pared 6 bases from V and 5 bases from J, leaving 16 bases between. The CDR3 covers 14 residues. CDR3 sequence: CASSSPGALTEAFF. As DNA, the CDR3 is TGTGCCAGCAGCTCCCCAGGGGCGTTGACTGAAGCTTTCTTT.

The CDR3: CASRAGTGINTGELFF. The CDR3 region has the DNA TGTGCCAGTAGGGCCGGGACAGGGATAAACACCGGGGAGCTGTTTTTT. The genes are TRBV19 and TRBJ2-2, with TRBD1 matching 9 bases. V was clipped by 6 bases and J by 2 bases; unmatched bases: 7. This CDR3 is 16 amino acids long. Germline values: CDR1 LNHDA, CDR2 SQIVND (reference sequence).

The genes are TRBV24-1 and TRBJ2-1; tentative D call: TRBD2 (5 bases). Germline V lookup: CDR1 KGHDR, CDR2 SFDVKD. Deletions cut 5 bases from V and 8 bases from J, with 27 bases between. This CDR3 is 18 amino acids long. CDR3 bases: TGTGCCACCAGTGTCCCCGCCGGGGATTACTACGGTCTTCATGAGCAGTTCTTC. It codes for CATSVPAGDYYGLHEQFF.

The chain recombines TRBV5-6 with TRBJ1-2, with D maybe TRBD1 (6 bases). V shed 4 bases and J shed 6 bases, with 13 bases lying between them. Germline V gives CDR1 SGHDT, CDR2 YYEEEE. The CDR3 is 13 residues long. For the CDR3, the DNA is TGTGCCAGCAGCGTATATCAGGGGAATGGCTACACCTTC. Protein: CASSVYQGNGYTF.

The genes are TRBV7-3 and TRBJ2-1; TRBD2 matches at 11 bases. The ends lost 5 bases at V and 12 bases at J; junction bases unmatched: 6. The CDR3 consists of 13 residues. Per the germline V gene, CDR1 is SGHTA and CDR2 is FQGTGA. In nucleotides, the CDR3 is TGTGCCAGCAGCGAACTAGCGGGAGTTGTGCAGTTCTTC. This codes for CASSELAGVVQFF.

The V gene is TRBV19, the J gene TRBJ1-5, with a weak D call TRBD1 (6 bases). CDR1 LNHDA and CDR2 SQIVND come from the germline V gene (reference sequence). V shed 8 bases and J shed 7 bases, with 15 bases lying between them. The CDR3 extends over 13 amino acids. The CDR3 protein is CASSTGLDQPQHF. The CDR3 DNA is TGTGCCAGTTCGACAGGCCTTGACCAGCCCCAGCATTTT.

This clone was counted a few times. The chain combines TRBV20-1 with TRBJ2-7; no reliable D call. Germline CDR1 and CDR2: DFQATT and SNEGSKA (reference sequence). This CDR3 is 10 amino acids long. Trimming took 3 bases from V and 6 from J, leaving 6 bases between them. For the CDR3, the DNA is TGCAGTGCTAGCTTCGGCGAGCAGTACTTC. Its translation: CSASFGEQYF.

The V call is TRBV27, the J call TRBJ2-7; 8 bases agree with TRBD1. CDR3 length equals 14 residues. The germline V gene has CDR1 MNHEY and CDR2 SMNVEV (reference sequence). Unmatched junction bases numbered 7, after V lost 5 bases and J lost 4 bases. CDR3 in DNA: TGTGCCAGCAGTCCGGGACAGGAGCTATACGAGCAGTACTTC. Residues: CASSPGQELYEQYF.

CDR3 bases: TGTGCCAGCAGCTTTTTGACAGGCGATGGTGGGACCCAGTACTTC. Amino acids: CASSFLTGDGGTQYF. The gene calls are TRBV5-6 and TRBJ2-5; TRBD1 is a possible D gene (6 bases). Germline CDR1 is SGHDT and CDR2 is YYEEEE. V gave up 2 bases and J gave up 7 bases, with 18 bases separating them. CDR3 length: 15 amino acids.

CDR3: CASSQETLAGAPATQYF. CDR3 DNA sequence: TGTGCCAGCAGCCAAGAGACCCTAGCGGGGGCCCCGGCTACGCAGTATTTT. V gene TRBV3-1 (or the pseudogene TRBV3-2) combines with J gene TRBJ2-3; 10 bases agree with TRBD2. The CDR3 spans 17 residues. The J segment lost 8 bases and the V segment lost 0 bases, leaving 11 bases of the junction unmatched. Germline V gives CDR1 LGHDT, CDR2 YNNKEL (reference sequence).

The chain uses TRBV6-1 and TRBJ2-7; 7 bases are a match to TRBD1. CDR1 and CDR2 (germline): MNHNS, SASEGT. Trimming cost V 0 bases and J 6 bases; bases outside gene matches: 11. The CDR3 runs to 16 residues. CDR3 bases: TGTGCCAGCAGTGAAGCACGGCGGACAGGATTTTTCGAGCAGTACTTC. Translated: CASSEARRTGFFEQYF.

This chain uses TRBV6-5 with TRBJ1-2, with D possibly matching TRBD1 (5 bases). From germline, CDR1 is MNHEY and CDR2 SVGAGI. V was cut by 8 bases and J by 4 bases, with 14 bases left in between. This CDR3 spans 13 amino acids. CDR3 protein: CASYMDNIYGYTF. DNA for the CDR3: TGTGCCAGCTACATGGACAACATCTATGGCTACACCTTC.

The V and J genes are TRBV7-2 and TRBJ1-4; D possibly corresponds to TRBD1 (5 bases). In germline, CDR1 is SGHTA, CDR2 FQGNSA. V was trimmed by 1 base and J by 10 bases, leaving 10 bases between them. This CDR3 comprises 13 residues. The CDR3 reads CASSLGRGGKLFF. DNA for the CDR3: TGTGCCAGCAGCTTAGGGCGGGGCGGAAAACTGTTTTTT.

This clone was detected once. This chain connects TRBV5-1 to TRBJ2-3; the D gene is possibly TRBD2 (6 bases). This CDR3 spans 15 amino acids. Germline assignment: CDR1 SGHRS and CDR2 YFSETQ. Trimming cost V 5 bases and J 0 bases, with 13 bases left between them. The chain's CDR3 is CASRYGTSSTDTQYF. The CDR3 DNA reads as TGCGCCAGCAGATACGGGACTTCTAGCACAGATACGCAGTATTTT.

J is TRBJ2-7 and V is TRBV5-4, with TRBD2 identical over 13 bases. The CDR3 contains 16 residues. V shed 0 bases, J shed 2 bases, and the junction held 2 bases outside the gene matches. The germline V gene encodes CDR1 SGHNT and CDR2 YYREEE (reference sequence). CDR3 loop: CASSLGLAGGTYEQYF. The CDR3 DNA reads TGTGCCAGCAGCTTGGGACTAGCGGGGGGAACCTACGAGCAGTACTTC.

J is TRBJ2-2 and V is TRBV10-1, with D tentatively TRBD1 (5 bases). Per the germline V gene, CDR1 is WNHNN and CDR2 is SYGVQD (reference sequence). The V gene lost 5 bases and the J gene lost 4 bases, with 8 bases spanning the gap. This CDR3 region has 13 residues. The CDR3 sequence: CASSQGFTGELFF. The DNA for the CDR3 is TGCGCCAGCAGTCAGGGATTCACCGGGGAGCTGTTTTTT.

Only one count was recorded for this clone. The chain is built from TRBV28 and TRBJ2-1, with 13 bases matching TRBD2. The J segment lost 3 bases and the V segment lost 6 bases, leaving 5 bases of the junction unmatched. Per germline, CDR1 MDHEN and CDR2 SYDVKM. CDR3 size: 16 residues. CDR3 region: CASRRLAGGDYNEQFF. The DNA for the CDR3 is TGTGCCAGCAGACGACTAGCGGGGGGCGACTACAATGAGCAGTTCTTC.

The chain uses TRBV24-1 and TRBJ2-2; no definite D call. Germline CDR1 and CDR2: KGHDR and SFDVKD. V lost 3 bases and J 3 bases, leaving 4 bases between the germline ends. This CDR3 region has 13 residues. The DNA of the CDR3 is TGTGCCACCAGTGATCCCTACACCGGGGAGCTGTTTTTT. Translation: CATSDPYTGELFF.

The gene calls are TRBV9 and TRBJ2-2; 10 nucleotides line up with TRBD2. With V trimmed by 1 base and J by 2 bases, 5 bases remained unmatched. Germline CDR1 and CDR2: SGDLS and YYNGEE. The CDR3 extends over 17 amino acids. The CDR3 loop is CASSVPGLAINTGELFF. In DNA, the CDR3 is TGTGCCAGCAGCGTACCGGGACTAGCGATTAACACCGGGGAGCTGTTTTTT.

This chain connects TRBV5-5 to TRBJ2-5, with TRBD1 identical over 7 bases. Germline lookup yields CDR1 SGHKS and CDR2 YYEKEE (reference sequence). V gave up 7 bases and J gave up 4 bases; unmatched junction bases: 7. This CDR3 region has 13 residues. CDR3 residues: CASYRQGLETQYF. The CDR3 DNA reads as TGTGCCAGCTATCGACAGGGTTTAGAGACCCAGTACTTC.